Listed here is a single TCR beta chain. Germline V lookup: CDR1 SGHTA, CDR2 FQGNSA. V dropped 1 base and J dropped 8; count of bases not matched to a gene: 11. CDR3 length equals 16 residues. The data were obtained in a study of blood T cell repertoires in COVID-19. Study-level information: Whether acute or convalescent, the COVID-19 samples came from the United States, Italy and Spain. Sources were T cells, B-cell-depleted T cells, or PBMCs; the material itself was cDNA or gDNA.

Sequencing used immunoSEQ multiplex PCR; TCRdb keeps in-frame clones, though not all of them. The sample consists of 130,000 or so clones, around 86% of them appearing once. Sequencing input: peripheral blood. V usage is TRBV7-2 and J usage is TRBJ1-2; 9 bases align to TRBD1. This clonotype was obtained from a human donor in a cohort sampled during active COVID-19. In DNA, the CDR3 is TGTGCCAGCAGCTTAGATGGGACAGGGACGCTCGGCGGCTACACCTTC. Its protein product is CASSLDGTGTLGGYTF.